What follows are 17 T cell receptor beta chains derived from one specimen sequenced in a study of human T cells and chemical hapten exposure. TCRdb re-derived calls from the RACE reads in MiXCR, one entry per CDR3 protein. The data hold 340,000 or so distinct CDR3 sequences, with around 6.9% observed a single time. As to time point: patch test 1, 2 weeks after DPC sensitization. The treatment: therapeutic diphenylcyclopropenone sensitization with weekly scalp DPC. The sample here was whole blood, taken in connection with sensitization to the hapten diphenylcyclopropenone (DPC). These receptors were obtained from a woman aged 18-29 years with alopecia areata. Some clones in this sample may be carry-over from other donors' samples.

The chain couples TRBV5-4 to TRBJ1-1; 10 nucleotides align to TRBD1. The CDR3 totals 15 residues. V shed 4 bases and J 4 bases; nucleotides not matched to a gene: 7. In germline, CDR1 is SGHNT, CDR2 YYREEE (reference sequence). Here the CDR3 DNA reads TGTGCCAGCAGCCCCGACAGGGGGCGACCCACTGAAGCTTTCTTT. Protein sequence: CASSPDRGRPTEAFF. Combining the CDR3 with reference TRBV5-4 and TRBJ1-1 gives the whole variable domain ETGVTQSPTHLIKTRGQQVTLRCSSQSGHNTVSWYQQALGQGPQFIFQYYREEENGRGNFPPRFSGLQFPNYSSELNVNALELDDSALYLCASSPDRGRPTEAFFGQGTRLTVV.

The gene calls are TRBV7-2 and TRBJ1-3; D is ambiguous. V was shortened by 4 bases and J by 4 bases, with 8 bases between the two germline ends. The CDR3 runs 13 residues. Germline V lookup: CDR1 SGHTA, CDR2 FQGNSA. CDR3 nucleotide sequence: TGTGCCAGCAGCTCAGGATGGGGAAACACCATATATTTT. This codes for CASSSGWGNTIYF.

The chain couples TRBV28 to TRBJ2-5, with D possibly TRBD2 on 5 matching bases. Trimming removed 6 bases from V and 3 bases from J, with 11 bases in between. CDR3 length: 13 amino acids. CDR1 MDHEN and CDR2 SYDVKM come from the germline V gene. The CDR3 DNA is TGTGCCAGCAGCTATGGACTCGAAGAGACCCAGTACTTC. Encoded protein: CASSYGLEETQYF.

This clonotype has more than one count but fewer than ten. V is TRBV7-2 and J is TRBJ2-3, with 7 positions matching TRBD2. Losses at the gene ends were 2 bases for V and 4 bases for J; bases not matched to a gene: 6. The CDR3 spans 15 residues. The germline V gene encodes CDR1 SGHTA and CDR2 FQGNSA. CDR3 bases: TGTGCCAGCAGCTTAAGAGGGAGGGGCGCAGATACGCAGTATTTT. Amino acids: CASSLRGRGADTQYF.

In this sample, this clonotype turned up many times. The chain employs TRBV9 and TRBJ1-3; tentatively, D is TRBD1 (6 bases). Germline CDR1 SGDLS, CDR2 YYNGEE. With 0 bases removed from V and 3 bases from J, the gap between germline ends came to 13 bases. CDR3 length equals 16 residues. This CDR3 is CASSVEGRGGGNTIYF. CDR3 in DNA: TGTGCCAGCAGCGTAGAAGGCAGGGGAGGTGGAAACACCATATATTTT.

The CDR3 loop is CATSRGGGTGEFLTDTQYF. CDR3 sequence (DNA): TGTGCCACCAGCAGAGGAGGAGGGACAGGGGAATTCCTGACAGATACGCAGTATTTT. The chain is built from TRBV15 and TRBJ2-3; 10 bases are shared with TRBD1. The germline gives CDR1 LNHNV, CDR2 YYDKDF (reference sequence). This CDR3 is built from 19 residues. The V segment lost 1 base and the J segment 3 bases; nucleotides outside the gene matches: 13.

The table lists this clonotype with many counts. The chain recombines TRBV5-1 with TRBJ1-1; D gene unclear. The CDR3 length is 15 residues. With 0 bases removed from V and 5 bases from J, the gap between germline ends came to 14 bases. The V gene's germline CDR1 is SGHRS and CDR2 YFSETQ. The CDR3, as DNA: TGCGCCAGCAGCTTGGAGTTTATCCGAGGTACTGAAGCTTTCTTT. Translation: CASSLEFIRGTEAFF.

The CDR3 sequence is CASIQLAFFDNEQFF. The CDR3 DNA follows: TGTGCCAGCATCCAACTAGCCTTTTTTGACAATGAGCAGTTCTTC. The chain links TRBV28 to TRBJ2-1, with D tentatively TRBD2 (6 bases). This CDR3 comprises 15 residues. V was cut by 7 bases and J by 5 bases, with 18 bases left in between. CDR1 and CDR2 from the germline V gene are MDHEN and SYDVKM. Based on the CDR3 plus reference TRBV28 and TRBJ2-1, the full variable domain is DVKVTQSSRYLVKRTGEKVFLECVQDMDHENMFWYRQDPGLGLRLIYFSYDVKMKEKGDIPEGYSVSREKKERFSLILESASTNQTSMYLCASIQLAFFDNEQFFGPGTRLTVL.

This clonotype was found a few times. This sequence joins TRBV6-6 and TRBJ1-4; TRBD1 aligns across 8 bases. The V gene's germline CDR1 is MNHNY and CDR2 SVGAGI (reference sequence). The ends lost 8 bases at V and 2 bases at J; junction bases unmatched: 4. The CDR3 totals 14 residues. As DNA, the CDR3 is TGTGCCAGCCTCAGGGGGCTCACTAATGAAAAACTGTTTTTT. Protein sequence: CASLRGLTNEKLFF.

In its sample, this clonotype was seen many times. The rearrangement uses TRBV28 and TRBJ2-7, with a tentative D call TRBD1 (6 bases). Germline-derived CDR1 and CDR2 are MDHEN and SYDVKM. V was clipped by 7 bases and J by 0 bases, with 16 bases between them. The CDR3 is 15 amino acids. CDR3 region: CASNPTPDSSYEQYF. CDR3 DNA: TGTGCCAGCAACCCAACCCCGGACAGCTCCTACGAGCAGTACTTC.

The V gene is TRBV6-2 or TRBV6-3, the J gene TRBJ1-2; D is ambiguous. The germline V gene encodes CDR1 MNHEY and CDR2 SVGEGT. The CDR3 spans 12 residues. V lost 1 base, J lost 7 bases, and 7 bases lay in between. The CDR3 nucleotides are TGTGCCAGCAGTTACTACGGAAGTGGCTACACCTTC. Amino acids: CASSYYGSGYTF.

The sample holds a few counts of this clonotype. The genes are TRBV12-3 or TRBV12-4 and TRBJ2-1; 10 bases match TRBD1. CDR3 length: 16 residues. V lost 6 bases, J lost 1 base, and 6 bases stayed unmatched. CDR3 in amino acids: CASSLAGQGSYNEQFF. CDR3 nucleotides: TGTGCCAGCAGCTTGGCGGGACAGGGGTCCTACAATGAGCAGTTCTTC.

V and J are TRBV5-5 and TRBJ2-7; either TRBD1 or TRBD2 may supply D (5 bases each). The CDR3 covers 15 residues. The germline gives CDR1 SGHKS, CDR2 YYEKEE (reference sequence). Trimming removed 3 bases from V and 0 bases from J, with 13 bases in between. This CDR3 is CASSSFPGHSYEQYF. CDR3 coding DNA: TGTGCCAGCAGCTCCTTTCCGGGGCACTCCTACGAGCAGTACTTC.

The gene calls are TRBV7-2 and TRBJ1-1; no reliable D call. Deletions cut 5 bases from V and 5 bases from J, with 15 bases between. Per the germline V gene, CDR1 is SGHTA and CDR2 is FQGNSA. This CDR3 has 14 residues. DNA of the CDR3: TGTGCCAGCAGCCATGGAGGAAGTTTGACTGAAGCTTTCTTT. This gives the protein CASSHGGSLTEAFF. The full variable domain, with the rest looked up from reference TRBV7-2 and TRBJ1-1, is GAGVSQSPSNKVTEKGKDVELRCDPISGHTALYWYRQSLGQGLEFLIYFQGNSAPDKSGLPSDRFSAERTGGSVSTLTIQRTQQEDSAVYLCASSHGGSLTEAFFGQGTRLTVV.

The chain recombines TRBV7-2 with TRBJ1-5, with TRBD1 as a possible D gene (5 bases). The CDR3 extends over 14 amino acids. Per germline, CDR1 SGHTA and CDR2 FQGNSA. Trimming removed 1 base from V and 6 bases from J, with 10 bases in between. The CDR3 sequence is CASSLDPGRQPQHF. The CDR3 region has the DNA TGTGCCAGCAGCTTAGATCCGGGGCGTCAGCCCCAGCATTTT.

This clonotype was observed at least ten times. This rearrangement joins TRBV11-2 to TRBJ2-6; D call uncertain. V was trimmed by 3 bases and J by 4 bases, leaving 10 bases between them. Germline V gives CDR1 SGHAT, CDR2 FQNNGV. This CDR3 has 15 amino acids. CDR3: CASSLTHLGANVLTF. The CDR3 DNA is TGTGCCAGCAGCTTGACTCATCTGGGGGCCAACGTCCTGACTTTC.

There are many counts of this clonotype. CDR3 sequence (DNA): TGTGCCAGCAGCTTAGGAGGGAACACCGGGGAGCTGTTTTTT. Translating gives CASSLGGNTGELFF. This chain joins TRBV11-2 and TRBJ2-2; D not certain. The germline V gene encodes CDR1 SGHAT and CDR2 FQNNGV. There are 14 residues in the CDR3. V lost 1 base and J lost 1, with 4 bases in between.